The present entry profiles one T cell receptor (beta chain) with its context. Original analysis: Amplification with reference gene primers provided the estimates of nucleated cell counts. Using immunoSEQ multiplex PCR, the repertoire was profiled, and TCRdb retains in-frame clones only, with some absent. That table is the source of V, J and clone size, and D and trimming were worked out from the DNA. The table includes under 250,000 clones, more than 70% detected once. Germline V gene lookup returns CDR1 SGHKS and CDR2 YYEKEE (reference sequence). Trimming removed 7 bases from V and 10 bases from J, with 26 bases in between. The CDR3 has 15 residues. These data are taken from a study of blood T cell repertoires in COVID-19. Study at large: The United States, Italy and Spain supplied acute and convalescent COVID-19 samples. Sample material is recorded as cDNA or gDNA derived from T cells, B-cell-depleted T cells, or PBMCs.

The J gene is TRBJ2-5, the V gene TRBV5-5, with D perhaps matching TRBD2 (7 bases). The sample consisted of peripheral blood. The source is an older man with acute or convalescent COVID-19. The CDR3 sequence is CASLKEGGLRRVQYF. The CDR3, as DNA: TGTGCCAGCCTAAAGGAAGGGGGACTACGTCGGGTCCAGTACTTC.